Below are 32 T cell receptor beta chains sequenced from a single sample in a study of T cell changes during pregnancy in multiple sclerosis. TCRdb's copy holds only in-frame clones and misses some; the assay was immunoSEQ multiplex PCR. Of 30,000 to 35,000 clones detected, roughly 90% appear once; the ten largest clones hold around 3.3%. The sample in question was CD8+ T cells from peripheral blood mononuclear cells, obtained in the third trimester of pregnancy. These receptors all come from a female donor with multiple sclerosis, enrolled in a pregnancy study.

The gene calls are TRBV14 and TRBJ2-5; no clear D. The V gene lost 8 bases and the J gene lost 3 bases, with 13 bases spanning the gap. The CDR3 consists of 13 residues. Germline CDR1 SGHDN, CDR2 FVKESK. CDR3 region: CASPREIEETQYF. CDR3 coding DNA: TGTGCCAGCCCCCGAGAGATTGAAGAGACCCAGTACTTC.

This chain links TRBV4-3 with TRBJ1-2, with unresolved D. This CDR3 is built from 15 residues. The V gene's germline CDR1 is LGHNA and CDR2 YSLEER. V was cut by 0 bases and J by 4 bases, with 12 bases left in between. The CDR3 spells CASSQDGGSGYGYTF. Written as DNA, the CDR3 is TGCGCCAGCAGCCAAGACGGAGGTTCAGGCTATGGCTACACCTTC.

The genes are TRBV6-5 and TRBJ1-1; tentatively, D is TRBD1 (5 bases). The CDR3 is 14 residues long. Trimming shortened V by 2 bases and J by 10 bases, and 17 bases separated the two germline ends. Germline CDR1 is MNHEY and CDR2 is SVGAGI. CDR3 residues: CASSYSAGKKGAFF. DNA for the CDR3: TGTGCCAGCAGTTACAGCGCAGGGAAGAAGGGAGCTTTCTTT.

The chain recombines TRBV15 with TRBJ1-6; D might be TRBD1 (6 bases). V was pared by 0 bases and J by 0 bases, with 9 bases between. The CDR3 length is 17 residues. From germline, CDR1 is LNHNV and CDR2 YYDKDF (reference sequence). This chain's CDR3 is CATSRDRGSSYNSPLHF. CDR3 in DNA: TGTGCCACCAGCAGAGATAGGGGGAGCTCCTATAATTCACCCCTCCACTTT.

This chain links TRBV7-9 with TRBJ2-2; TRBD1 matches at 9 bases. The CDR3 contains 15 residues. The V gene's germline CDR1 is SEHNR and CDR2 FQNEAQ (reference sequence). V dropped 5 bases and J dropped 5; count of bases not matched to a gene: 6. The CDR3 spells CASSQGTGWTGELFF. CDR3 in DNA: TGTGCCAGCAGCCAAGGGACAGGGTGGACCGGGGAGCTGTTTTTT.

The CDR3 reads CASSQVITDTQYF. CDR3 in DNA: TGCGCCAGCAGCCAAGTCATCACAGATACGCAGTATTTT. The V gene is TRBV4-1, the J gene TRBJ2-3; D is unresolved. CDR1 and CDR2 (germline): MGHRA, YSYEKL. V was trimmed by 1 base and J by 2 bases, leaving 4 bases between them. This CDR3 spans 13 amino acids.

This chain connects TRBV9 to TRBJ2-7, with 8 bases lining up with TRBD2. This CDR3 region has 15 residues. After removal of 0 bases from V and 4 bases from J, the junction contained 6 bases not matched to a gene. Per the germline V gene, CDR1 is SGDLS and CDR2 is YYNGEE. In DNA, the CDR3 is TGTGCCAGCAGCGTAGAGGCGGGGGGTGAATACGAGCAGTACTTC. Translated, it gives CASSVEAGGEYEQYF.

The genes are TRBV4-3 and TRBJ2-7; D call uncertain. V lost 0 bases and J 2 bases, leaving 11 bases between the germline ends. The CDR3 contains 15 residues. Germline V CDR1 and CDR2: LGHNA, YSLEER. CDR3 protein: CASSQDYHRAYEQYF. As DNA, the CDR3 is TGCGCCAGCAGCCAAGACTATCACCGGGCCTACGAGCAGTACTTC.

The V call is TRBV12-5, the J call TRBJ2-7; the D gene is possibly TRBD2 (5 bases). Germline CDR1 is LGHNT and CDR2 is FRNRAP. The germline V and J ends were trimmed by 5 bases and 6 bases, with 11 bases remaining between them. This CDR3 region has 12 residues. The chain's CDR3 is CASGVASGEQYF. The CDR3 DNA sequence: TGTGCTAGTGGTGTAGCAAGCGGCGAGCAGTACTTC.

The chain is built from TRBV6-4 and TRBJ2-7; a weak D match, TRBD1 (6 bases). In germline, CDR1 is MRHNA, CDR2 SNTAGT. V lost 6 bases, J lost 2 bases, and 11 bases lay in between. The CDR3 has 13 amino acids. The CDR3, as DNA: TGTGCCAGCAGCCGGGACACTACCTACGAGCAGTACTTC. Protein: CASSRDTTYEQYF.

The chain has TRBV19 and TRBJ2-7, with 9 bases lining up with TRBD1. V was clipped by 3 bases and J by 3 bases; unmatched bases: 3. The CDR3 totals 14 residues. Germline assignment: CDR1 LNHDA and CDR2 SQIVND (reference sequence). This chain's CDR3 is CASSMGQGFYEQYF. The CDR3 nucleotides read TGTGCCAGTAGTATGGGACAGGGATTCTACGAGCAGTACTTC.

The chain is built from TRBV27 and TRBJ1-4, with D possibly TRBD1 on 5 matching bases. The CDR3 has 15 residues. Trimming took off 3 bases at V and 11 bases at J, with 19 bases between the two ends. The germline V gene encodes CDR1 MNHEY and CDR2 SMNVEV (reference sequence). In nucleotides, the CDR3 is TGTGCCAGCAGTTTCTCCCGGGCCTCGAAGGGGAAACTGTTTTTT. Residues: CASSFSRASKGKLFF.

The chain links TRBV12-2 to TRBJ2-3; the DNA was not used to check the table's D call, TRBD1. TRBV12-2 counts as a pseudogene. This CDR3 comprises 16 residues. The CDR3 loop is CASRLRDTELSDTQYF. CDR3 bases: TGTGCAAGCCGCCTTCGGGACACCGAGCTCTCTGATACGCAGTATTTT.

V usage is TRBV18 and J usage is TRBJ2-1, with 7 bases identical to TRBD2. The germline gives CDR1 KGHSH, CDR2 LQKENI. CDR3 size: 15 residues. Trimming removed 2 bases from V and 9 bases from J; junction bases left unmatched: 10. The CDR3 region is CASSPDGLGGGEQFF. The CDR3 nucleotides are TGTGCCAGCTCACCAGACGGCTTGGGGGGGGGTGAGCAGTTCTTC.

The rearrangement links TRBV29-1 to TRBJ2-1, with 10 bases identical to TRBD2. The CDR3 loop spans 19 amino acids. V was pared by 3 bases and J by 10 bases, with 24 bases of the junction left unmatched. Germline assignment: CDR1 SQVTM and CDR2 ANQGSEA. CDR3 DNA sequence: TGCAGCGTTGATGACCACCTAGCGGGGGCCGCTAAACTACAATGGGAGCAGTTCTTC. It codes for CSVDDHLAGAAKLQWEQFF.

The V and J genes are TRBV5-6 and TRBJ2-2, with 13 positions matching TRBD2. CDR1 is SGHDT, CDR2 YYEEEE, per germline. The CDR3 is made up of 16 amino acids. Losses at the gene ends were 0 bases for V and 6 bases for J; bases not matched to a gene: 2. The CDR3: CASSLELAGGAGELFF. The CDR3 DNA sequence: TGTGCCAGCAGCTTGGAACTAGCGGGGGGGGCCGGGGAGCTGTTTTTT.

The rearrangement joins TRBV4-2 to TRBJ1-2; a possible D gene is TRBD1 (5 bases). From germline, CDR1 is LGHNA and CDR2 YNFKEQ. The germline V and J ends were trimmed by 0 bases and 8 bases, with 16 bases remaining between them. The CDR3 loop spans 15 amino acids. CDR3 sequence: CASSQEGPLKDGYTF. The CDR3 DNA reads TGTGCCAGCAGCCAAGAGGGGCCCTTAAAGGACGGCTACACCTTC.

The chain couples TRBV6-6 to TRBJ1-2; D is uncertain. Germline assignment: CDR1 MNHNY and CDR2 SVGAGI (reference sequence). The CDR3 is 10 residues long. Trimming removed 6 bases at V and 9 bases at J, with 8 bases between. This CDR3 is CASRESRYTF. In DNA form, the CDR3 reads TGTGCCAGCAGGGAGTCTCGCTACACCTTC.

The rearrangement joins TRBV11-1 to TRBJ2-1, with D possibly being TRBD2 (5 bases). The CDR3 is 15 residues long. CDR1 SGHAT and CDR2 FQDESV come from the germline V gene (reference sequence). Deletions cut 0 bases from V and 0 bases from J, with 6 bases between. The CDR3 sequence is CASSLARVSYNEQFF. DNA of the CDR3: TGTGCCAGCAGCTTAGCGCGGGTCTCCTACAATGAGCAGTTCTTC.

The V gene is TRBV5-5, the J gene TRBJ2-7; a possible D gene is TRBD1 (6 bases). CDR3 length equals 12 residues. Trimming took off 3 bases at V and 5 bases at J, with 9 bases between the two ends. The germline gives CDR1 SGHKS, CDR2 YYEKEE (reference sequence). The CDR3 DNA is TGTGCCAGCAGCTCCTGGACAGACGAGCAGTACTTC. It codes for CASSSWTDEQYF.

The CDR3 here is CASSVSRDRSYEQYF. CDR3 bases: TGTGCCAGCAGTGTGAGCCGGGACAGGTCCTACGAGCAGTACTTC. The chain has TRBV6-1 and TRBJ2-7, with 8 bases that match TRBD1. Losses at the gene ends were 4 bases for V and 1 base for J; bases not matched to a gene: 6. The CDR3 is 15 amino acids. Germline CDR1 reads MNHNS; CDR2 reads SASEGT.

The chain is built from TRBV7-9 and TRBJ2-1, with D possibly TRBD1 on 6 matching bases. In germline, CDR1 is SEHNR, CDR2 FQNEAQ (reference sequence). V was shortened by 5 bases and J by 7 bases, with 15 bases between the two germline ends. This CDR3 is built from 14 residues. The CDR3 DNA reads as TGTGCCAGCAGCCCCTTTGACAGGCCTAATGAGCAGTTCTTC. This gives the protein CASSPFDRPNEQFF.

The chain is built from TRBV14 and TRBJ2-7; 10 positions match TRBD2. Germline V gene data show CDR1 as SGHDN and CDR2 as FVKESK. V dropped 4 bases and J dropped 3; count of bases not matched to a gene: 9. The CDR3 has 16 amino acids. The CDR3 DNA follows: TGTGCCAGCAGCCCCCTTACTAGCGGGGCTTACTACGAGCAGTACTTC. Protein: CASSPLTSGAYYEQYF.

The CDR3 loop reads CASSPGTFSNQPQHF. The CDR3 nucleotides are TGTGCCAGCAGCCCCGGGACTTTTAGCAATCAGCCCCAGCATTTT. V and J are TRBV14 and TRBJ1-5, with a possible D match to TRBD1 (5 bases). This CDR3 region has 15 residues. Germline V lookup: CDR1 SGHDN, CDR2 FVKESK. V was clipped by 4 bases and J by 0 bases, with 10 bases between them.

The CDR3 protein is CASSPWTGNTEAFF. CDR3 nucleotide sequence: TGCGCCAGCAGCCCCTGGACAGGGAACACTGAAGCTTTCTTT. The gene calls are TRBV4-1 and TRBJ1-1; TRBD1 agrees at 7 bases. The germline V gene has CDR1 MGHRA and CDR2 YSYEKL. This CDR3 region has 14 residues. The V gene end was trimmed by 4 bases and the J gene end by 1 base; junction bases not matched to a gene: 3.

The rearrangement uses TRBV9 and TRBJ2-7; the D gene is possibly TRBD2 (6 bases). V lost 3 bases, J lost 2 bases, and 18 bases lay in between. This CDR3 region has 16 residues. CDR1 is SGDLS, CDR2 YYNGEE, per germline. CDR3 sequence (DNA): TGTGCCAGCAGCGGCGGGGTCTCGGATCCCACCTACGAGCAGTACTTC. This codes for CASSGGVSDPTYEQYF.

The chain combines TRBV15 with TRBJ2-3; D is unresolved. Germline values: CDR1 LNHNV, CDR2 YYDKDF (reference sequence). CDR3 length: 15 residues. The V gene lost 0 bases and the J gene lost 2 bases, with 9 bases spanning the gap. CDR3 bases: TGTGCCACCAGCAGAGATACAGCAGCCACAGATACGCAGTATTTT. It specifies CATSRDTAATDTQYF. The variable domain in full, completed from reference TRBV15 and TRBJ2-3, reads DAMVIQNPRYQVTQFGKPVTLSCSQTLNHNVMYWYQQKSSQAPKLLFHYYDKDFNNEADTPDNFQSRRPNTSFCFLDIRSPGLGDTAMYLCATSRDTAATDTQYFGPGTRLTVL.

V gene TRBV9 combines with J gene TRBJ2-3; 8 nucleotides match TRBD2. The CDR3 runs 15 residues. Per germline, CDR1 SGDLS and CDR2 YYNGEE. J was trimmed by 3 bases and V by 4 bases; bases with no gene match: 7. CDR3 bases: TGTGCCAGCAGCCCAAGCGGGGGTGGTACAGATACGCAGTATTTT. Translated: CASSPSGGGTDTQYF. The full variable domain, with the rest looked up from reference TRBV9 and TRBJ2-3, is DSGVTQTPKHLITATGQRVTLRCSPRSGDLSVYWYQQSLDQGLQFLIQYYNGEERAKGNILERFSAQQFPDLHSELNLSSLELGDSALYFCASSPSGGGTDTQYFGPGTRLTVL.

The chain employs TRBV7-9 and TRBJ1-4; 11 bases are shared with TRBD1. Germline assignment: CDR1 SEHNR and CDR2 FQNEAQ (reference sequence). With 3 bases clipped from V and 14 bases from J, the junction kept 11 bases outside the gene matches. This CDR3 is built from 15 residues. The DNA for the CDR3 is TGTGCCAGCAGCTTCTGGGAGGACAGGGGGCCCCTGCTGTTTTTT. It specifies CASSFWEDRGPLLFF.

This chain uses TRBV5-8 with TRBJ1-6; 9 bases are a match to TRBD1. The V gene's germline CDR1 is SGHTS and CDR2 YDEGEE. The CDR3 has 14 residues. Germline trimming cut 3 bases from V and 8 bases from J; bases unmatched to any gene: 3. The CDR3 reads CASSSRTGDSPLHF. DNA of the CDR3: TGTGCCAGCAGCTCCCGGACAGGGGATTCACCCCTCCACTTT. The whole variable domain, filled in from reference TRBV5-8 and TRBJ1-6, reads EAGVTQSPTHLIKTRGQQATLRCSPISGHTSVYWYQQALGLGLQFLLWYDEGEERNRGNFPPRFSGRQFPNYSSELNVNALELEDSALYLCASSSRTGDSPLHFGNGTRLTVT.

This chain uses TRBV7-9 with TRBJ2-6; 8 nucleotides line up with TRBD2. In germline, CDR1 is SEHNR, CDR2 FQNEAQ (reference sequence). The CDR3 extends over 16 amino acids. V shed 7 bases, J shed 4 bases, and the junction held 9 bases outside the gene matches. This CDR3 reads CASTPSGGTGANVLTF. The CDR3 DNA follows: TGTGCCAGCACCCCGAGCGGGGGAACCGGGGCCAACGTCCTGACTTTC.

The chain has TRBV2 and TRBJ2-1; D unresolved. This CDR3 has 17 amino acids. CDR1 is SNHLY, CDR2 FYNNEI, per germline. Deletions cut 1 base from V and 3 bases from J, with 16 bases between. The CDR3: CASSEEAAIQFYNEQFF. CDR3 DNA sequence: TGTGCCAGCAGTGAAGAGGCAGCGATCCAATTCTACAATGAGCAGTTCTTC.